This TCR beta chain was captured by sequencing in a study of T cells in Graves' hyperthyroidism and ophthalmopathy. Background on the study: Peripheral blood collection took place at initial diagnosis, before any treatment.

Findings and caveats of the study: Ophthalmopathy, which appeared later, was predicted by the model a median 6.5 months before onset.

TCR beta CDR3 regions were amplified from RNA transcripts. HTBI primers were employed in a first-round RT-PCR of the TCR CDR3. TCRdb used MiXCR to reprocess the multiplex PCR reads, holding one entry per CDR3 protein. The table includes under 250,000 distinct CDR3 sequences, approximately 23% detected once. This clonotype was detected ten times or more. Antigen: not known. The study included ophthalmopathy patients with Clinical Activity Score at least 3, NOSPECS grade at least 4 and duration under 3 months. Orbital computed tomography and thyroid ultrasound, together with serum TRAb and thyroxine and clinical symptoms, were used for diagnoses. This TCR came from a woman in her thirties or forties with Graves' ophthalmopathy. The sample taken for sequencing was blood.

The CDR3 region has the DNA TGTGCCAGCAGCCCTATACGGGACGGGGCCTACGAGCAGTACTTC. It translates to CASSPIRDGAYEQYF. The chain uses TRBV11-2 and TRBJ2-7; the D call may be TRBD1 or TRBD2 (5 bases each). The CDR3 totals 15 residues. V lost 5 bases to trimming and J lost 2 bases, with 16 bases between them. CDR1 SGHAT and CDR2 FQNNGV come from the germline V gene.